This T cell receptor beta chain is drawn from a study of blood T cells in healthy people across ages. Study at large: Per every two T cells, about one barcoded beta molecule was captured by template switching.

With regard to this clonotype: The target antigen is unknown.

Study-wide results and limits: In long-lived donors, naive CD4+ cell counts and diversity exceeded those of aged donors.

It was with a sample-barcoded 5' primer and a J-beta primer mix that a second PCR of roughly 7 to 12 cycles was run. TCRdb analysed the 5' RACE reads with MiXCR anew, one entry per CDR3 protein. The table lists approximately 800,000 distinct CDR3 sequences, about 37% of them singletons. The CDR3 loop spans 11 amino acids. Trimming took 6 bases from V and 7 from J, leaving 9 bases between them. The germline gives CDR1 LGHNA, CDR2 YSLEER. The chain links TRBV4-3 to TRBJ2-5; D remains ambiguous. The receptor was isolated from a young man in good health. The sample comprised blood. The DNA for the CDR3 is TGCGCCAGCAGTAAACTCGGGACCCAGTACTTC. It encodes CASSKLGTQYF.